The clone carrying this TCR beta chain was counted a few times. This sample was taken from a study of beta chain features in type 1 diabetes. cDNA synthesis used the whole RNA isolate, giving expressed TCRB sequences. The assay was immunoSEQ multiplex PCR, and TCRdb's table has in-frame clones only and misses some. The table has roughly 140,000 clones, roughly 10% seen once. The sequence came from a man between 18 and 29 years old in good health. The sample comprised central memory CD4+ T cells from blood.

CDR3: CASSPRTQSEQYF. CDR3 DNA: TGTGCCAGCAGCCCACGGACCCAAAGTGAGCAGTACTTC. The chain carries TRBV4-2 and TRBJ2-7; D is undetermined. In germline, CDR1 is LGHNA, CDR2 YNFKEQ. The CDR3 has 13 amino acids. Trimming removed 4 bases at V and 7 bases at J, with 14 bases between.